Given below is one T cell receptor (beta chain) in context. What it recognizes is unknown. The source of the sample is a study of cytomegalovirus exposure and HLA in healthy donors. The CDR3 extends over 16 amino acids. CDR1 MNHEY and CDR2 SMNVEV come from the germline V gene (reference sequence). The ends lost 0 bases at V and 5 bases at J; junction bases unmatched: 5. This PCR relied on a set of 60 Vbeta primers and 13 Jbeta primers. This table comes from immunoSEQ multiplex PCR, and its TCRdb copy is limited to in-frame clones, with some not included. The sample records around 44,000 clones, around 90% being singletons. Study-wide points: Rates of TCR association differed by HLA locus in a later analysis, with DRB1 highest and HLA-C lowest. The investigators catalogued 150 or so TCR beta chains as cytomegalovirus-associated. Association of a missense DCLRE1C variant with TCR beta V- and J-gene trimming was reported in a later analysis.

The source of this sequence is a woman aged 40-49 years in good health and CMV-seropositive. V gene TRBV27 combines with J gene TRBJ2-2; 8 nucleotides line up with TRBD2. Sequencing was done on a sample of PBMCs. CDR3 sequence: CASSLSAGLGTGELFF. In DNA, the CDR3 is TGTGCCAGCAGTTTATCAGCGGGACTAGGGACCGGGGAGCTGTTTTTT.